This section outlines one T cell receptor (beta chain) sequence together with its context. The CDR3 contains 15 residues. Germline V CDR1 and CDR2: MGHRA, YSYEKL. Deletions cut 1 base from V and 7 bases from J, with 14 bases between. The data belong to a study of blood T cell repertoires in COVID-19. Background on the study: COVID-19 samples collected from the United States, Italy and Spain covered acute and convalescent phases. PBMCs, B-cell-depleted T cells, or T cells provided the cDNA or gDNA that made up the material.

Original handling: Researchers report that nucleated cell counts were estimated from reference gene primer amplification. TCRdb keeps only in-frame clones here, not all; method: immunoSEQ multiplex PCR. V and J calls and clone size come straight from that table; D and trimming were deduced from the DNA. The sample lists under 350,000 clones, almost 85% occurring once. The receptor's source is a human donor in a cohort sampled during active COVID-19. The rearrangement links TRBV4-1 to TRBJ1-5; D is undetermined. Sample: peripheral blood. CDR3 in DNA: TGCGCCAGCAGCCAAGGGCTCGGGGTAGGGCAGCCCCAGCATTTT. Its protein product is CASSQGLGVGQPQHF.